The present TCR beta chain was sequenced within a study of PD-L1 blockade in urothelial cancer. Background on the study: About 90% of the roughly 30 patients were men whose urothelial cancer was bladder-origin. Blood drawn 3 weeks (second dose) and 6 weeks after treatment start was analyzed. Study findings and constraints: Below-median pretreatment blood TCR clonality was a predictor of better survival. Durable-benefit patients had greater expansion of tumor-associated blood clones at 3 weeks.

Profiling relied on immunoSEQ multiplex PCR, and the TCRdb table lists in-frame clones only, not all of them. In the table there are tens of thousands of clones, around four fifths of which are singletons. This sample's time point: pretreatment peripheral blood. With regard to this clone: Its specificity is unknown.

Germline CDR1 and CDR2: MNHEY and SMNVEV (reference sequence). This CDR3 is built from 19 residues. J is TRBJ1-5 and V is TRBV27; 7 nucleotides align to TRBD1. This clonotype was obtained from a man between 40 and 49 years old with urothelial cancer. The input for sequencing was PBMCs, taken around atezolizumab (anti-PD-L1) treatment. For the CDR3, the DNA is TGTGCAGTACTGTACCCCACGACAGGGAGGATATATAGCAATCAGCCCCAGCATTTT. It yields the protein CAVLYPTTGRIYSNQPQHF.